What follows are 14 T cell receptor beta chains derived from one specimen sequenced in a study of T cell repertoires in cytomegalovirus infection. TCRdb redid the calling of the reads with MiXCR, one entry per CDR3 protein. The sample shows 200,000 to 300,000 distinct CDR3 sequences, 8% to 9.5% of them seen only once. Sequenced material: PBMCs. Every receptor here comes from a human donor in good health (CMV status not recorded). Some clones in this sample may be carry-over from other donors' samples.

This clonotype showed up many times. V and J are TRBV20-1 and TRBJ2-7; 8 bases are a match to TRBD2. CDR1 DFQATT and CDR2 SNEGSKA come from the germline V gene (reference sequence). The CDR3 consists of 16 residues. The J segment lost 6 bases and the V segment lost 1 base, leaving 14 bases of the junction unmatched. CDR3 DNA sequence: TGCAGTGCTAGAGGAAGCGGGAGCCGGGTTCGGGCCGAGCAGTACTTC. It yields the protein CSARGSGSRVRAEQYF.

This clonotype was observed many times. The J gene is TRBJ1-1, the V gene TRBV7-2; D gene ambiguous. V lost 6 bases and J lost 0, with 8 bases in between. The CDR3 length is 13 residues. Per germline, CDR1 SGHTA and CDR2 FQGNSA. CDR3: CASRPLLNTEAFF. The CDR3, as DNA: TGTGCCAGCAGACCTCTTCTGAACACTGAAGCTTTCTTT.

This clonotype was observed at least ten times. The chain combines TRBV28 with TRBJ2-3, with 13 bases fitting TRBD2. The J segment lost 4 bases and the V segment lost 3 bases, leaving 10 bases of the junction unmatched. Germline V lookup: CDR1 MDHEN, CDR2 SYDVKM. This CDR3 comprises 18 residues. CDR3 sequence reads: CASSFGLAGATNADTQYF. The DNA for the CDR3 is TGTGCCAGCAGTTTCGGACTAGCGGGGGCCACGAATGCAGATACGCAGTATTTT. The full variable domain, rest sourced from reference TRBV28 and TRBJ2-3, is DVKVTQSSRYLVKRTGEKVFLECVQDMDHENMFWYRQDPGLGLRLIYFSYDVKMKEKGDIPEGYSVSREKKERFSLILESASTNQTSMYLCASSFGLAGATNADTQYFGPGTRLTVL.

The chain is built from TRBV20-1 and TRBJ1-1; 10 nucleotides match TRBD1. Germline V gives CDR1 DFQATT, CDR2 SNEGSKA (reference sequence). V dropped 5 bases and J dropped 4; count of bases not matched to a gene: 16. This CDR3 is built from 17 residues. CDR3: CSALPPGQGVRSTEAFF. As DNA, the CDR3 is TGCAGTGCTCTCCCTCCCGGACAGGGGGTACGGAGCACTGAAGCTTTCTTT.

This clonotype was detected many times. This chain links TRBV6-2 or TRBV6-3 with TRBJ1-6; TRBD1 agrees at 8 bases. Germline V gene data show CDR1 as MNHEY and CDR2 as SVGEGT. Trimming cost V 5 bases and J 5 bases; bases outside gene matches: 8. CDR3 length equals 16 residues. The CDR3 reads CASSGGNRGNNSPLHF. The CDR3 DNA reads as TGTGCCAGCAGTGGCGGAAACAGGGGGAATAATTCACCCCTCCACTTT.

This clonotype was detected many times. The chain employs TRBV20-1 and TRBJ1-1; the D is unclear. The V gene's germline CDR1 is DFQATT and CDR2 SNEGSKA (reference sequence). CDR3 length: 10 amino acids. The V end was cut by 6 bases, the J end by 5 bases, with 7 bases between. The CDR3 bases are TGCAGTGCGAGTCGGACTGAAGCTTTCTTT. Amino acids: CSASRTEAFF.

This clonotype was found a few times. The V and J genes are TRBV7-8 and TRBJ2-2; D is ambiguous. Per germline, CDR1 SGHVS and CDR2 FQNEAQ. CDR3 length: 17 residues. The V end lost 6 bases, the J end lost 0 bases, and 17 bases lay between the germline ends. CDR3 protein: CASSRSPVGANTGELFF. Here the CDR3 DNA reads TGTGCCAGCAGTCGATCACCCGTAGGAGCGAACACCGGGGAGCTGTTTTTT.

Ten or more counts support this clonotype. V usage is TRBV7-2 and J usage is TRBJ1-1; no firm D call. Per the germline V gene, CDR1 is SGHTA and CDR2 is FQGNSA. The CDR3 totals 11 residues. The V gene lost 5 bases and the J gene lost 5 bases, with 6 bases spanning the gap. The CDR3 DNA reads as TGTGCCAGCAGCCCACTGACTGAAGCTTTCTTT. Translating gives CASSPLTEAFF.

This clonotype was seen repeatedly, ten times or more. The chain combines TRBV7-2 with TRBJ2-7; no reliable D call. V shed 3 bases and J shed 7 bases, with 10 bases lying between them. This CDR3 is built from 12 residues. Germline V gene lookup returns CDR1 SGHTA and CDR2 FQGNSA. The CDR3 sequence: CASSFDLGEQYF. The CDR3 DNA reads TGTGCCAGCAGCTTCGATCTAGGGGAGCAGTACTTC.

This clonotype was found many times. The J gene is TRBJ2-1, the V gene TRBV7-2, with 9 nucleotides matching TRBD1. V shed 5 bases and J 4 bases; nucleotides not matched to a gene: 6. The CDR3 runs 15 residues. Germline CDR1 is SGHTA and CDR2 is FQGNSA. CDR3 residues: CASSNLGQGYNEQFF. The CDR3 nucleotides read TGTGCCAGCAGCAACCTGGGACAGGGATACAATGAGCAGTTCTTC.

This clonotype was seen repeatedly, ten times or more. This chain connects TRBV4-1 to TRBJ2-3; possibly TRBD2 for D (6 bases). Germline V lookup: CDR1 MGHRA, CDR2 YSYEKL. V was trimmed by 0 bases and J by 4 bases, leaving 23 bases between them. The CDR3 is made up of 19 amino acids. This chain's CDR3 is CASSQERESVATSSDTQYF. CDR3 DNA: TGCGCCAGCAGCCAAGAACGGGAGTCGGTAGCGACTAGTTCAGATACGCAGTATTTT.

This clonotype was counted only a few times. The V gene is TRBV30, the J gene TRBJ2-3; D uncertain. Trimming left V 3 bases short and J 0 bases short, with 13 bases between. CDR3 length: 15 amino acids. Germline V gene sequence: CDR1 GTSNPN, CDR2 SVGIG (reference sequence). CDR3 residues: CAWRTVWGSTDTQYF. The CDR3 DNA reads TGTGCCTGGAGAACGGTTTGGGGTAGCACAGATACGCAGTATTTT.

This clonotype came up a few times. The V and J genes are TRBV7-2 and TRBJ2-5, with a weak D call TRBD2 (6 bases). Trimming removed 4 bases at V and 5 bases at J, with 11 bases between. This CDR3 is built from 13 residues. Per the germline V gene, CDR1 is SGHTA and CDR2 is FQGNSA. The CDR3 region is CASSSGLKETQYF. The CDR3 DNA sequence: TGTGCCAGCAGCTCAGGACTAAAGGAGACCCAGTACTTC.

This clonotype was observed many times. The CDR3 protein is CASSLVGQWNEQFF. For the CDR3, the DNA is TGTGCCAGCAGTTTAGTCGGACAGTGGAATGAGCAGTTCTTC. The chain recombines TRBV27 with TRBJ2-1, with TRBD1 as a possible D gene (6 bases). This CDR3 contains 14 residues. Germline V gene data show CDR1 as MNHEY and CDR2 as SMNVEV (reference sequence). V lost 2 bases and J 7 bases, leaving 12 bases between the germline ends.